The 17 T cell receptor beta chains listed next were all sequenced from one sample in a study of CD8 T cells in Susac syndrome. With random hexamers, 0.5 to 1 ug RNA was reverse transcribed. TCRdb recomputed calls from the immunoSEQ multiplex PCR reads with MiXCR, one row per CDR3 protein. The data show about 150,000 distinct CDR3 sequences, with roughly 96% seen just once and 0.16% held by the top ten. What was sequenced was CD4+ T cells from PBMCs. All receptors derive from a human donor with Susac syndrome.

The rearrangement uses TRBV29-1 and TRBJ1-2; the D is unclear. The V end lost 7 bases, the J end lost 2 bases, and 20 bases lay between the germline ends. The CDR3 is 15 amino acids. The germline V gene has CDR1 SQVTM and CDR2 ANQGSEA. The CDR3 sequence: CSASYPKTPNYGYTF. The CDR3 region has the DNA TGCAGCGCTAGTTATCCAAAGACGCCCAACTATGGCTACACCTTC.

This sequence joins TRBV28 and TRBJ2-3; D gene unclear. The CDR3 is 14 amino acids. Trimming left V 3 bases short and J 5 bases short, with 12 bases between. Germline V gene lookup returns CDR1 MDHEN and CDR2 SYDVKM. The CDR3 protein is CASSFTNRGDTQYF. CDR3 nucleotide sequence: TGTGCCAGCAGTTTTACAAACCGTGGAGATACGCAGTATTTT.

The chain uses TRBV25-1 and TRBJ2-7, with 7 positions matching TRBD2. The trim removed 5 bases at V and 5 bases at J, leaving 12 bases unmatched. The CDR3 is made up of 15 amino acids. The germline V gene has CDR1 MGHDK and CDR2 SYGVNS. The CDR3 reads CASSLGGKFYHEQYF. The CDR3 DNA reads TGTGCCAGCAGTTTGGGAGGGAAGTTTTACCACGAGCAGTACTTC.

This chain joins TRBV11-2 and TRBJ2-3; TRBD2 aligns across 11 bases. Trimming cost V 1 base and J 3 bases; bases outside gene matches: 0. This CDR3 spans 15 amino acids. Germline CDR1 SGHAT, CDR2 FQNNGV. CDR3 in amino acids: CASSLGTSGTDTQYF. The DNA of the CDR3 is TGTGCCAGCAGCTTAGGGACTAGCGGGACAGATACGCAGTATTTT.

The genes are TRBV15 and TRBJ2-5; TRBD1 agrees at 7 bases. CDR1 is LNHNV and CDR2 is YYDKDF in the germline V gene (reference sequence). The V gene end was trimmed by 7 bases and the J gene end by 5 bases; junction bases not matched to a gene: 7. This CDR3 contains 13 residues. DNA for the CDR3: TGTGCCACCATGTACAGGGGCGGGGAGACCCAGTACTTC. This codes for CATMYRGGETQYF. The full variable domain, rest sourced from reference TRBV15 and TRBJ2-5, is DAMVIQNPRYQVTQFGKPVTLSCSQTLNHNVMYWYQQKSSQAPKLLFHYYDKDFNNEADTPDNFQSRRPNTSFCFLDIRSPGLGDTAMYLCATMYRGGETQYFGPGTRLLVL.

This clonotype occurred once. The rearrangement uses TRBV14 and TRBJ1-6; tentative D call: TRBD1 (5 bases). V lost 4 bases and J lost 7, with 14 bases in between. This CDR3 contains 15 residues. Germline V gene sequence: CDR1 SGHDN, CDR2 FVKESK. The DNA for the CDR3 is TGTGCCAGCAGCCGAGCCCAGGGCGAGAATTCACCCCTCCACTTT. It yields the protein CASSRAQGENSPLHF.

This sequence joins TRBV29-1 and TRBJ2-1; 9 nucleotides line up with TRBD2. CDR3 size: 15 residues. Germline trimming cut 4 bases from V and 6 bases from J; bases unmatched to any gene: 10. CDR1 and CDR2 (germline): SQVTM, ANQGSEA. CDR3 in DNA: TGCAGCGTTGTGCCCAAGCGGGGGGTATCCAATGAGCAGTTCTTC. Its protein is CSVVPKRGVSNEQFF.

This chain links TRBV20-1 with TRBJ2-7; 9 nucleotides align to TRBD2. V lost 3 bases to trimming and J lost 2 bases; unmatched junction nucleotides: 5. The CDR3 has 14 amino acids. CDR1 is DFQATT, CDR2 SNEGSKA, per germline (reference sequence). The CDR3 coding sequence is TGCAGTGCTAGCTCGCCTAGCGGGGCCTACGAGCAGTACTTC. Protein sequence: CSASSPSGAYEQYF.

The V and J genes are TRBV12-3 or TRBV12-4 and TRBJ1-5; D is undetermined. The CDR3 covers 13 residues. V lost 3 bases to trimming and J lost 4 bases, with 7 bases between them. The CDR3 loop is CASSLMGNQPQHF. The CDR3 nucleotides read TGTGCCAGCAGTTTGATGGGGAATCAGCCCCAGCATTTT.

The J gene is TRBJ2-6, the V gene TRBV3-1; D not resolved. The CDR3 is made up of 16 amino acids. From germline, CDR1 is LGHDT and CDR2 YNNKEL (reference sequence). V lost 4 bases to trimming and J lost 0 bases, with 10 bases between them. CDR3 nucleotides: TGTGCCAGCAGCCCTGGACGTGTCTCTGGGGCCAACGTCCTGACTTTC. It yields the protein CASSPGRVSGANVLTF.

V gene TRBV2 combines with J gene TRBJ1-5, with unresolved D. The CDR3 is made up of 13 amino acids. The germline V gene has CDR1 SNHLY and CDR2 FYNNEI. V lost 1 base, J lost 4 bases, and 5 bases lay in between. The CDR3 protein is CASSEVQNQPQHF. CDR3 nucleotide sequence: TGTGCCAGCAGTGAAGTGCAGAATCAGCCCCAGCATTTT.

V is TRBV9 and J is TRBJ1-2; D is uncertain. The CDR3 spans 13 residues. The ends were cut back, 7 bases at V and 0 bases at J, with 10 bases in the middle. From germline, CDR1 is SGDLS and CDR2 YYNGEE. CDR3 nucleotides: TGTGCCAGCCTCGAGGAACCTAACTATGGCTACACCTTC. It codes for CASLEEPNYGYTF.

The count of this clonotype is one. This rearrangement joins TRBV20-1 to TRBJ2-1, with 8 nucleotides matching TRBD1. Per germline, CDR1 DFQATT and CDR2 SNEGSKA (reference sequence). The length of the CDR3 is 15 residues. With V trimmed by 6 bases and J by 9 bases, 16 bases remained unmatched. DNA for the CDR3: TGCAGTGCAGGTTGGGTCAGGGGGCGCGAACTTGAGCAGTTCTTC. Its protein is CSAGWVRGRELEQFF.

The chain has TRBV9 and TRBJ2-7, with 10 bases that match TRBD1. The V segment lost 5 bases and the J segment 10 bases; nucleotides outside the gene matches: 18. Germline CDR1 SGDLS, CDR2 YYNGEE. CDR3 length: 16 residues. The CDR3 DNA sequence: TGTGCCAGCAGTCCTGACTCTGGACAGGGGGTCGGTCCTCAGTACTTC. Its translation: CASSPDSGQGVGPQYF.

The rearrangement uses TRBV18 and TRBJ1-4; D gene uncertain. Trimming shortened V by 2 bases and J by 4 bases, and 5 bases separated the two germline ends. Germline CDR1 and CDR2: KGHSH and LQKENI. The CDR3 runs 13 residues. The CDR3: CASSPGINEKLFF. The CDR3 DNA sequence: TGTGCCAGCTCACCAGGGATTAATGAAAAACTGTTTTTT.

The CDR3 nucleotides are TGTGCCAGCAGTTTACCGGGGGTCGGGGAGACCCAGTACTTC. Protein product: CASSLPGVGETQYF. V is TRBV11-2 and J is TRBJ2-5; TRBD2 might be the D (6 bases). CDR3 length: 14 amino acids. Germline V gene data show CDR1 as SGHAT and CDR2 as FQNNGV. V gave up 6 bases and J gave up 5 bases, with 16 bases separating them.

The chain uses TRBV21-1 and TRBJ2-5; TRBD2 is the table's D call and was not checked against the DNA. TRBV21-1 is designated a pseudogene. The length of the CDR3 is 18 residues. The CDR3 loop reads CASSKEARDPGRCGTQYF. The CDR3 DNA reads as TGTGCCAGCAGCAAAGAGGCCCGGGACCCAGGAAGGTGCGGGACCCAGTACTTC.